Below, one T cell receptor (beta chain) is given with its context. Its antigen is undetermined. V shed 5 bases and J shed 7 bases, with 15 bases lying between them. The CDR3 has 14 amino acids. CDR1 is SGHAT and CDR2 is FQNNGV in the germline V gene. This specimen comes from a study of T cells after yellow fever vaccination. Study context: Preparing low-cell-number fractions relied on SMART-Seq v4 Ultra Low Input. Findings and caveats of the study: Contaminants from the bulk population, in the form of abundant clonotypes, could be found in FACS-sorted repertoires. Most primary-vaccination clones recurred post-booster (roughly 96% CD4, over 70% CD8).

Template switching with 5'RACE generated the TCR cDNA and added a universal primer site and UMIs. TCRdb re-derived calls from the 5' RACE reads in MiXCR, one entry per CDR3 protein. The top ten clones hold roughly 17% of a sample with approximately 610,000 distinct CDR3 sequences, around a sixth of them seen once. The starting material was PBMCs, obtained less than 6 days after the first yellow fever vaccination. This clonotype was obtained from a man between 18 and 29 years old who received the YFV17D yellow fever vaccine. The chain is built from TRBV11-2 and TRBJ1-5; no firm D call. The CDR3 DNA reads as TGTGCCAGCAGCCGAGTCGCAGTAGGGCAGCCCCAGCATTTT. Protein: CASSRVAVGQPQHF. The whole variable domain, filled in from reference TRBV11-2 and TRBJ1-5, reads EAGVAQSPRYKIIEKRQSVAFWCNPISGHATLYWYQQILGQGPKLLIQFQNNGVVDDSQLPKDRFSAERLKGVDSTLKIQPAKLEDSAVYLCASSRVAVGQPQHFGDGTRLSIL.